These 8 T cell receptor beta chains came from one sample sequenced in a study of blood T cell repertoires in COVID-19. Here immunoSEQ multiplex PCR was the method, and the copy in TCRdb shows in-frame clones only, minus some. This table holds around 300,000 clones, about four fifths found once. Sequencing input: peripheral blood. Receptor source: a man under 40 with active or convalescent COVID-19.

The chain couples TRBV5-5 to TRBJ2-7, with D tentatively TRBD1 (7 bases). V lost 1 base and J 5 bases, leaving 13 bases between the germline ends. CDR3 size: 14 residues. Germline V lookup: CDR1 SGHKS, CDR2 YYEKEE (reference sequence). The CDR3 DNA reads TGTGCCAGCAGCTTGAGTGCCAGGGGGGACGAGCAGTACTTC. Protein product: CASSLSARGDEQYF.

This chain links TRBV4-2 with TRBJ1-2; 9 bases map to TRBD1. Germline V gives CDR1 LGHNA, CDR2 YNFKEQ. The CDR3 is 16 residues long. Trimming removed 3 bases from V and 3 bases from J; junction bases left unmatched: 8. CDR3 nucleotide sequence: TGTGCCAGCAGCCATCCAACACGGGACAGGGACTATGGCTACACCTTC. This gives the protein CASSHPTRDRDYGYTF.

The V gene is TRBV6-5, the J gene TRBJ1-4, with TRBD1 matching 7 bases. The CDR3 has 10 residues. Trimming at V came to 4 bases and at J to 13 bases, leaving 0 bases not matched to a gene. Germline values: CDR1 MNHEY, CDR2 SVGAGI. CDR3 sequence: CASSWDRLFF. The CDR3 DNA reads TGTGCCAGCAGTTGGGACAGACTGTTTTTT.

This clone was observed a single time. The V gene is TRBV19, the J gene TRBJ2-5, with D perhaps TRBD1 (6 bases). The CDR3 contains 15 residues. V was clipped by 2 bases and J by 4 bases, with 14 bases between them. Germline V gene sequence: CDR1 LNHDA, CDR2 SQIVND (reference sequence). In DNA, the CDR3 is TGTGCCAGTAGTATAACCAGGACCAGGGGAGAGACCCAGTACTTC. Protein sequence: CASSITRTRGETQYF.

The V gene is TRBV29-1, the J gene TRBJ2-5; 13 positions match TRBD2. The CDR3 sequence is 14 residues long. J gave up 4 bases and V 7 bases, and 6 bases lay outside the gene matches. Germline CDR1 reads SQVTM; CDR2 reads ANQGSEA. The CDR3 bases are TGCAGCGGTACTAGCGGGGGGGCGCGAGAGACCCAGTACTTC. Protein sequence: CSGTSGGARETQYF.

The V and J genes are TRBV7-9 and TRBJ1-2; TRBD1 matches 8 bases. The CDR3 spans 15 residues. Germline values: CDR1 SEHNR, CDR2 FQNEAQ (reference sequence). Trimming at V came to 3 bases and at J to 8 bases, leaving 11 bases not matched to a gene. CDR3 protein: CASSFFPGQEGGYTF. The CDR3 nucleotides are TGTGCCAGCAGCTTTTTCCCGGGACAGGAGGGAGGCTACACCTTC.

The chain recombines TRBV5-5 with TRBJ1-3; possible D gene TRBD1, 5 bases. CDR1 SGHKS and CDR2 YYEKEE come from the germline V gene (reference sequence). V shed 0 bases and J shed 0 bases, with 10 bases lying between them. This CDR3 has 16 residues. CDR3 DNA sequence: TGTGCCAGCAGCTTGGCCTGGACACGCTCTGGAAACACCATATATTTT. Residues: CASSLAWTRSGNTIYF.

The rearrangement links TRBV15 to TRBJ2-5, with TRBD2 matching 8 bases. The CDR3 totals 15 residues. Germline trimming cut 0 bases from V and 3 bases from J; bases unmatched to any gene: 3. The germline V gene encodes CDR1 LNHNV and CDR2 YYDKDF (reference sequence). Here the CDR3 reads CATSRDPGGKETQYF. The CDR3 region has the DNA TGTGCCACCAGCAGAGATCCGGGAGGGAAAGAGACCCAGTACTTC.